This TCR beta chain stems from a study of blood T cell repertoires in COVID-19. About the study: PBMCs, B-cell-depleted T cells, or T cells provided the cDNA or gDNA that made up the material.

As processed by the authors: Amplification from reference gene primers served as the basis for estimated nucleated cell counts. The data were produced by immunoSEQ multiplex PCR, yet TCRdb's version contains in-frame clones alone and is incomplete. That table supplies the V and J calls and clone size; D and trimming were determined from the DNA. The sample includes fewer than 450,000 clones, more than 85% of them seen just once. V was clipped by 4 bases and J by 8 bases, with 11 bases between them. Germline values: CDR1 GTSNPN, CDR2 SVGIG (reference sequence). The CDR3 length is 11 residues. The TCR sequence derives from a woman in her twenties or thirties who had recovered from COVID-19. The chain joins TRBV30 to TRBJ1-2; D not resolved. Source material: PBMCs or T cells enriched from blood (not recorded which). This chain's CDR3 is CAWNRKRGYTF. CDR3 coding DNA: TGTGCCTGGAATCGGAAGCGAGGCTACACCTTC. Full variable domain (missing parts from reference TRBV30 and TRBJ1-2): SQTIHQWPATLVQPVGSPLSLECTVEGTSNPNLYWYRQAAGRGLQLLFYSVGIGQISSEVPQNLSASRPQDRQFILSSKKLLLSDSGFYLCAWNRKRGYTFGSGTRLTVV.